The entry below gives a single T cell receptor beta chain sequence along with its context. Other DNA variants within this sample encode the same CDR3. The data were taken from a study of shared clonotypes between healthy human individuals. Genomic DNA per cell subset filled all wells of several immunoSEQ plates. The method was immunoSEQ multiplex PCR; TCRdb's version includes in-frame clones alone and lacks a portion of them. This sample has about 2.3 million clones, with approximately 95% found just once. Every donor, a Caucasian adult, lived in Nashville, Tennessee. Sequenced sample: naive CD4+ T cells from PBMCs. Subset indicated: CD45RA+ positively selected. The sequence was collected from a young man in good health. Some clones in this sample may be carry-over from other donors' samples.

The CDR3 bases are TGTGCCAGCAGGGACAGGGGAAGCAATCAGCCCCAGCATTTT. It codes for CASRDRGSNQPQHF. The chain links TRBV6-1 to TRBJ1-5; 9 nucleotides line up with TRBD1. Looked up from germline, CDR1 is MNHNS and CDR2 is SASEGT. With 6 bases clipped from V and 1 base from J, the junction kept 1 base outside the gene matches. The CDR3 contains 14 residues.